This T cell receptor beta chain derives from a study of blood T cell repertoires in COVID-19. Study information: COVID-19 samples, acute and convalescent, were from the United States, Italy and Spain. The analysed material was cDNA or gDNA that came from T cells, B-cell-depleted T cells, or PBMCs.

This clone has only one observation. Authors' processing steps: Using reference gene primer amplification, nucleated cell counts were estimated. Libraries were prepared by immunoSEQ multiplex PCR; TCRdb keeps only in-frame clonotypes and omits some of them. That table is the source of V, J and clone size, and D and trimming were worked out from the DNA. The sample has about 160,000 clones, approximately 82% seen once; the top ten hold about 24%. V dropped 4 bases and J dropped 1; count of bases not matched to a gene: 12. CDR3 length: 17 residues. From germline, CDR1 is SEHNR and CDR2 FQNEAQ (reference sequence).

This clonotype was obtained from a woman older than 75 with acute or convalescent COVID-19. The chain recombines TRBV7-9 with TRBJ1-1, with 7 bases matching TRBD1. Specimen: peripheral blood. The CDR3: CASSSLWETGTNTEAFF. DNA of the CDR3: TGTGCCAGCAGCTCGCTATGGGAGACAGGGACGAACACTGAAGCTTTCTTT.